This T cell receptor (beta chain) stems from a study of control samples from healthy donors and cancer patients (dated by TCRdb to about 2020). The method behind the library was the immunoSEQ multiplex PCR assay. Sourced from immuneACCESS, this table was stored by TCRdb with only in-frame sequences that have V and J called. A share of the clones is absent; for the studies checked, an unresolved V gene accounts for under half, and the remainder has no known explanation. This sample lists around 68,000 clones; 83% were detected once. Together, the top ten hold less than 20% of the sample. Via the germline V gene (reference sequence), CDR1 is LGHDT and CDR2 YNNKEL. The V and J ends are trimmed by 3 bases and 7 bases, leaving 16 bases between them. The CDR3 covers 15 residues, taking in both the cysteine and the phenylalanine. Left in the record is the CDR3 DNA by itself, 45 bases read in frame from the first base.

In regard to this clone: Its antigen remains undetermined. No much larger clonotype is one base removed from it; base qualities were not supplied.

Recombination linked TRBV3-1 (or the pseudogene TRBV3-2) to TRBJ2-1; TRBD2 could be the D gene, as 6 bases match. This receptor was taken from a man between 60 and 75 years old in good health. What was sequenced was blood. Here is the DNA: TGTGCCAGCAGCCACTACGGGGGATCTAAGAATGAGCAGTTCTTC. This translates into CASSHYGGSKNEQFF.